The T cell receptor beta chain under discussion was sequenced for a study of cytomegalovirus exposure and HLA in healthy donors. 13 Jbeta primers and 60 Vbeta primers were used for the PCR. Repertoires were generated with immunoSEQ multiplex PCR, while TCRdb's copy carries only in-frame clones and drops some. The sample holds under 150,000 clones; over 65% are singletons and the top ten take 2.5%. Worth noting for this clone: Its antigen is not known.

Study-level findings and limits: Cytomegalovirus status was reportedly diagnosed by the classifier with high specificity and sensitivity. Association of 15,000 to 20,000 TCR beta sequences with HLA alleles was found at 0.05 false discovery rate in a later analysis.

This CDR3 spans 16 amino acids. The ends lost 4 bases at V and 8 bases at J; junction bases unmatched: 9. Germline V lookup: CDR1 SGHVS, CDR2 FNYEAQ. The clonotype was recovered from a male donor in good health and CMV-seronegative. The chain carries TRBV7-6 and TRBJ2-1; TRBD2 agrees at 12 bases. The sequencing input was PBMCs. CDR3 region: CASSSWTSGVGDEQFF. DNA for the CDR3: TGTGCCAGCAGCTCGTGGACTAGCGGGGTCGGGGATGAGCAGTTCTTC.